Sequencing of this TCR beta chain was carried out in a study of metastatic and nonmetastatic thyroid tumors. Study-level findings and limits: Malignant thyroid tumors reportedly exceeded benign nodules significantly in TCR beta diversity, with the difference appearing in blood and tumor.

TCRdb re-called clones via MiXCR from the PCR reads. Among over 65,000 clones listed, roughly an eighth were seen once. All patients reached thyroid surgery having received no treatment beforehand. This clone was seen ten or more times. As yet, its antigen is unknown. This receptor was identified in a female donor with papillary thyroid cancer or a benign thyroid nodule (not recorded which). Some clones in this sample may be carry-over from other donors' samples. What was sequenced was tumor tissue.

CDR3: CSARSGLLDNEQFF. The DNA of the CDR3 is TGCAGTGCTAGATCTGGACTACTAGACAATGAGCAGTTCTTC. The gene calls are TRBV20-1 and TRBJ2-1; maybe TRBD2 (6 bases). Trimming shortened V by 2 bases and J by 5 bases, and 13 bases separated the two germline ends. The CDR3 consists of 14 residues. CDR1 and CDR2 from the germline V gene are DFQATT and SNEGSKA (reference sequence).